This T cell receptor beta chain was obtained from a study of immune evolution from preneoplasia to lung adenocarcinoma. V lost 5 bases and J lost 4; bases outside the gene matches: 11. The CDR3 has 16 residues. The V gene's germline CDR1 is SGHTA and CDR2 FQGTGA. TCRdb's copy holds only in-frame clones and misses some; the assay was immunoSEQ multiplex PCR. The repertoire holds some 7,300 clones, with 78% as singletons. Note on this clone: Its antigen is unknown.

Resections took place in Japan or China from about 2013 to 2017. Histologic diagnosis was independently verified by two lung pathologists. Regarding the study as a whole: Normal lung had the highest top T cell clone frequencies. Later-stage lesions appeared to have more T cells, more diversity, less clonality.

Sequences were obtained from FFPE adjacent normal lung tissue. V and J are TRBV7-3 and TRBJ2-1; TRBD2 agrees at 7 bases. The clonotype comes from a person aged 55-80 years with lung adenocarcinoma. The DNA of the CDR3 is TGTGCCAGCAGCCCGACCCCGGGACTACAATACAATGAGCAGTTCTTC. This gives the protein CASSPTPGLQYNEQFF. Full variable domain (outside the CDR3, taken from reference TRBV7-3 and TRBJ2-1): GAGVSQTPSNKVTEKGKYVELRCDPISGHTALYWYRQSLGQGPEFLIYFQGTGAADDSGLPNDRFFAVRPEGSVSTLKIQRTERGDSAVYLCASSPTPGLQYNEQFFGPGTRLTVL.